These T cell receptor beta chains were read from a single sample in a study of regulatory T cells in long-lasting Graves disease. TCRdb redid the calling of the multiplex PCR reads with MiXCR, one entry per CDR3 protein. The profile shows about 470,000 distinct CDR3 sequences, around 21% of them singletons. This sample comprised peripheral blood mononuclear cells (PBMCs), obtained when the disease was refractory, from a patient treated with antithyroid drugs. These receptors all stem from a female donor with Graves disease. The CDR3 runs from the conserved cysteine through the conserved F or W. A D gene is named only where the DNA matches it firmly. A clone size is listed for some rows: how often the clone was seen (once, few, many), or a class if it is expanded.

>TRBD2|TRBV20-1|NA|TRBJ2-2
TGCAGTGCCACGAATAGCGGGAGATGGGGTTGGATGTCGGACACCGGGGAGCTGTTTTTT
CSATNSGRWGWMSDTGELFF
>TRBD1|TRBV20-1|NA|TRBJ2-2
TGCAGTAGCCGGGACAGGGATCGTGGCACCGGGGAGCTGTTTTTT
CSSRDRDRGTGELFF
>NA|TRBV3-1|many|TRBJ1-2
TGTGCCAGCAGCCAAGAACAGGGAGCTAACTATGGCTACACCTTC
CASSQEQGANYGYTF
>NA|TRBV6-2/TRBV6-3|few|TRBJ2-7
TGTGCCAGCAGTTACTCATGGGACGAGCAGTACTTC
CASSYSWDEQYF
>TRBD1|TRBV28|many|TRBJ1-6
TGTGCCAGCAGTTCTCCATCCGGGACAGGGGGCTCACCCCTCCACTTT
CASSSPSGTGGSPLHF
>NA|TRBV19|NA|TRBJ2-5
TGTGCCAGTAGCCCCAGGGGGGGTCGGCAAGAGACCCAGTACTTC
CASSPRGGRQETQYF
>NA|TRBV29-1|few|TRBJ1-1
TGCAGCGTTGAAATTTGGCCGGGCGAAGCTTTCTTT
CSVEIWPGEAFF
>TRBD1|TRBV11-2|few|TRBJ2-2
TGTGCCAGCAGCCAGGGACAGGGGGCGCCCGGGGAGCTGTTTTTT
CASSQGQGAPGELFF
>NA|TRBV6-1|NA|TRBJ2-2
TGTGCCAGCAAACAGTCCAGAGAGGGCGGGGAGCTGTTTTTT
CASKQSREGGELFF
>NA|TRBV6-1|many|TRBJ2-5
TGTGCCAGCAAGAGCGTTGAAGAGACCCAGTACTTC
CASKSVEETQYF
>TRBD1|TRBV6-1|many|TRBJ1-2
TGTGCCAGCAGCGCCGACCGGGACAGCTTCTATGGCTACACCTTC
CASSADRDSFYGYTF
>NA|TRBV2|many|TRBJ1-5
TGTGCCAGCAGGGAGGACGGGGATCAGCCCCAGCATTTT
CASREDGDQPQHF
>NA|TRBV2|many|TRBJ2-3
TGTGCCAGCAGTGAGATGAGGCGGGACGGCACAGATACGCAGTATTTT
CASSEMRRDGTDTQYF
>NA|TRBV25-1|NA|TRBJ2-7
TGTGCCAGCAGTGATGATATTTCCTACGAGCAGTACTTC
CASSDDISYEQYF
>TRBD2|TRBV29-1|NA|TRBJ2-2
TGCAGCGTGGGGTGGAGCGGGATGAACACCGGGGAGCTGTTTTTT
CSVGWSGMNTGELFF
>NA|TRBV16|many|TRBJ1-2
TGTGCCAGCAGCCAATCCAGGGTTGGCTACACCTTC
CASSQSRVGYTF
>NA|TRBV29-1|many|TRBJ2-7
TGCAGCGTTCGGGCTTGGGGGCCGAATGGCGAGCAGTACTTC
CSVRAWGPNGEQYF
>NA|TRBV6-5|many|TRBJ2-7
TGTGCCAGCAGTTACATGGAGTCCTACGAGCAGTACTTC
CASSYMESYEQYF
>TRBD1|TRBV5-1|few|TRBJ2-7
TGCGCCAGCAGCGCGGACAGGGTAGGCGAGCAGTACTTC
CASSADRVGEQYF
>NA|TRBV11-3|NA|TRBJ1-5
TGTGCCAGCAGCTTAGATACCGGTGGGGCCCGGAATACTAATCAGCCCCAGCATTTT
CASSLDTGGARNTNQPQHF
>TRBD2|TRBV5-1|few|TRBJ2-7
TGCGCCAGCAGCTTGTTTCCGGGAGGGCTCCACGAGCAGTACTTC
CASSLFPGGLHEQYF
>NA|TRBV7-9|few|TRBJ1-5
TGTGCCAGCAGCCAGGGGCAGGGCGATCAGCCCCAGCATTTT
CASSQGQGDQPQHF
>TRBD1|TRBV28|many|TRBJ2-7
TGTGCCAGCAGTTTATTTCCGGGACAGGGTATCTACGAGCAGTACTTC
CASSLFPGQGIYEQYF
>NA|TRBV11-2|many|TRBJ2-2
TGTGCCAGCAGCTTAGTGGTAAACACCGGGGAGCTGTTTTTT
CASSLVVNTGELFF
>NA|TRBV27|few|TRBJ1-1
TGTGCCAGCAGACCCCCGTATGGGGGGGCTGAAGCTTTCTTT
CASRPPYGGAEAFF
>NA|TRBV10-3|few|TRBJ2-6
TGTGCCATCAGGGACTCCCGCTCTGGGGCCAACGTCCTGACTTTC
CAIRDSRSGANVLTF
>NA|TRBV3-1|many|TRBJ1-1
TGTGCCAGCAGCCATCGAAGAAATAACGCGGCTTTCTTT
CASSHRRNNAAFF
>NA|TRBV27|many|TRBJ2-7
TGTGCCAGCAGTCCCGGAAGTAGCGCAAGTTACGAGCAGTACTTC
CASSPGSSASYEQYF
>NA|TRBV6-9|NA|TRBJ2-3
TGTGCCAGCAGTTACGAGGGCCGTTTCACAGATACGCAGTATTTT
CASSYEGRFTDTQYF
>NA|TRBV4-1|NA|TRBJ2-7
TGCGCCAGCAGCCAAGAGTTGAGGGCCGACTACGAGCAGTACTTC
CASSQELRADYEQYF
>TRBD2|TRBV7-2|once|TRBJ2-5
TGTGCCAGCAGCTTAGGGACTAGCGGGAGGTTAGAGACCCAGTACTTC
CASSLGTSGRLETQYF
>NA|TRBV6-1|many|TRBJ1-1
TGTGCCAGCAGTATGGTTTCGATAGGTAAAGCTTTCTTT
CASSMVSIGKAFF
>NA|TRBV7-2|few|TRBJ2-1
TGTGCCAGCAGTTACCCAGGGAATCACAATGAGCAGTTCTTC
CASSYPGNHNEQFF
>TRBD2|TRBV6-2/TRBV6-3|many|TRBJ2-7
TGTGCCAGCAGTTACTCTGGGACTAGCGGGAGTTTGGGCGAGCAGTACTTC
CASSYSGTSGSLGEQYF
>TRBD2|TRBV7-9|few|TRBJ2-7
TGTGCCAGCAGCTCTAGCGGGAGGAGGGAGCAGTACTTC
CASSSSGRREQYF
>TRBD1|TRBV7-2|many|TRBJ2-7
TGTGCCAGCAGCTTATCGACAGGGGGAACCTACGAGCAGTACTTC
CASSLSTGGTYEQYF
>NA|TRBV2|many|TRBJ1-5
TGTGCCAGCCGAGACAGTATAACCAATCAGCCCCAGCATTTT
CASRDSITNQPQHF